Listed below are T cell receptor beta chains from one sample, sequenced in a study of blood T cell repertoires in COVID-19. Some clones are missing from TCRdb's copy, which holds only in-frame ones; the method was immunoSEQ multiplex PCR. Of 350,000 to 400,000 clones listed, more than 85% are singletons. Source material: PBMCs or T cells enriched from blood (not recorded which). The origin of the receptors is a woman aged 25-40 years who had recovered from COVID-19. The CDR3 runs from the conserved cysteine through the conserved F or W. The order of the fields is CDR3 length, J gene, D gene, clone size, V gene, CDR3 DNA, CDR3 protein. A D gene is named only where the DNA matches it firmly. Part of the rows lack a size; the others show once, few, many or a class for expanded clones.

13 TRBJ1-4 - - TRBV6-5 TGTGCCAGCAGGTCCCGGGATAATGAAAAACTGTTTTTT CASRSRDNEKLFF
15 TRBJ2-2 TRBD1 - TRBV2 TGTGCCAGCAGTGAAAGGGGGCGGGTCACCGGGGAGCTGTTTTTT CASSERGRVTGELFF
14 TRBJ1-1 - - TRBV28 TGTGCCAGCAGTGTGTGGCTCCTGAACACTGAAGCTTTCTTT CASSVWLLNTEAFF
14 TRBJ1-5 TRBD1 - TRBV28 TGTGCCAGCAGAAAGGACAGGCTCAATCAGCCCCAGCATTTT CASRKDRLNQPQHF
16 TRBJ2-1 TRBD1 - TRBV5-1 TGCGCCAGCAGCTTGTCTGGACAGGCCTCCTACAATGAGCAGTTCTTC CASSLSGQASYNEQFF
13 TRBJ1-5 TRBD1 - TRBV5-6 TGTGCCAGCAGCATAGGGGGCCTGGAGCCCCAGCATTTT CASSIGGLEPQHF
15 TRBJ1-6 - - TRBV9 TGTGCCAGCAGCGTAGGCTCGGGGGGTAATTCACCCCTCCACTTT CASSVGSGGNSPLHF
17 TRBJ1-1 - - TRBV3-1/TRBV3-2 TGTGCCAGCAGCCAAGAAACTTCGAAGCCCATGAACACTGAAGCTTTCTTT CASSQETSKPMNTEAFF
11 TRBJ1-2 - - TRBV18 TGTGCCAGCTCGCCCGGGGATGGCTACACCTTC CASSPGDGYTF
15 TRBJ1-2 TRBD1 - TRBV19 TGTGCCAGTAGCCTTGGGACAGGGGCTCCATATGGCTACACCTTC CASSLGTGAPYGYTF
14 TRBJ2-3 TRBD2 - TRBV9 TGTGCCAGCAGCGCAGCGGGGGGACCAGATACGCAGTATTTT CASSAAGGPDTQYF
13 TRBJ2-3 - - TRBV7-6 TGTGCCAGCAGCACCCCGGGTACAGATACGCAGTATTTT CASSTPGTDTQYF
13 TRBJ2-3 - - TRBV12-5 TGTGCTAGTGGTTTGAATACAGGGGATACGCAGTATTTT CASGLNTGDTQYF
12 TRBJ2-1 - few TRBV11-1 TGTGCCAGCAGCTACGAGACAGCCGAGCAGTTCTTC CASSYETAEQFF
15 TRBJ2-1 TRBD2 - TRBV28 TGTGCCAGCGGCCTAGCGGGGAACTTATACAATGAGCAGTTCTTC CASGLAGNLYNEQFF
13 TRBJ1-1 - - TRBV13 TGTGCCAGCAGAATAGAACGGGGGACTGAAGCTTTCTTT CASRIERGTEAFF
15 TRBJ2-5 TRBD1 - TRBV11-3 TGTGCCAGCAGCCTCGGGACAGGTTACCAAGAGACCCAGTACTTC CASSLGTGYQETQYF
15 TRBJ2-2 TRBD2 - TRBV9 TGTGCCAGCAGCGGTAGCGGGAGCTACACCGGGGAGCTGTTTTTT CASSGSGSYTGELFF
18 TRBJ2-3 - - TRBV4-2 TGTGCCAGCAGCCAAACCTTATCCGGGATGTATTTGACAGATACGCAGTATTTT CASSQTLSGMYLTDTQYF
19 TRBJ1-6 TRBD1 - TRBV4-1 TGCGCCAGCAGCCATCGGTCCCGGGACAGGGGTACTGGAGATTCACCCCTCCACTTT CASSHRSRDRGTGDSPLHF
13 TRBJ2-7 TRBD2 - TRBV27 TGTGCCAGCGGGGGACTAGCGGAGTACGAGCAGTACTTC CASGGLAEYEQYF
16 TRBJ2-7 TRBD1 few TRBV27 TGTGCCAGCAGATCCTATCCCGCAGGGGGCATCTACGAGCAGTACTTC CASRSYPAGGIYEQYF
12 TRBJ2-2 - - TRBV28 TGTGCCAGCAGTTTGGAGGGGATGGAGCTGTTTTTT CASSLEGMELFF
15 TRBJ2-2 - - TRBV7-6 TGTGCCAGCAGCCGGCAAGGCGGGTTCACCGGGGAGCTGTTTTTT CASSRQGGFTGELFF
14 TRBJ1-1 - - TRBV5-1 TGCGCCAGCAGCTACTCGACAGGGAACACTGAAGCTTTCTTT CASSYSTGNTEAFF
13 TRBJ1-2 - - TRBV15 TGTGCCACCAGCATGTTAGACAGGCATGGCTACACCTTC CATSMLDRHGYTF
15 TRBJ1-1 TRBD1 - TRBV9 TGTGCCAGCAGCAATCAGGGGGCGGGATTGACTGAAGCTTTCTTT CASSNQGAGLTEAFF
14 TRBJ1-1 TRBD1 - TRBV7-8 TGTGCCAGCACCCTGGACAGGGTGAACACTGAAGCTTTCTTT CASTLDRVNTEAFF
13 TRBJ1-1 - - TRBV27 TGTGCCAGCAGTCAACCGGGGGGAACTGAAGCTTTCTTT CASSQPGGTEAFF
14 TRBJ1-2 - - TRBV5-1 TGCGCCAGCACCCCTAATGAGGGGAGGGACGGCTACACCTTC CASTPNEGRDGYTF
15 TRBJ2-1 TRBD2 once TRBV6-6 TGTGCCAGCAGTTACGAGCGGGGGCACTACAATGAGCAGTTCTTC CASSYERGHYNEQFF
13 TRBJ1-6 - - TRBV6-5 TGTGCCAGCAGCAAAACGGTGAATTCACCCCTCCACTTT CASSKTVNSPLHF
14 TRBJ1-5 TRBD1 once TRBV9 TGTGCCAGCAGCGTCGGGACAGCTAATCAGCCCCAGCATTTT CASSVGTANQPQHF
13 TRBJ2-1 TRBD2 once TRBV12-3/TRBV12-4 TGTGCCAGCAGCTATAGCGGGTACAATGAGCAGTTCTTC CASSYSGYNEQFF
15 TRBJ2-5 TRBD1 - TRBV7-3 TGTGCCAGCAGCTTAGGGACAGGGGTTCAAGAGACCCAGTACTTC CASSLGTGVQETQYF
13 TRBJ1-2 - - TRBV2 TGTGCCAGCAGTGGACGCGGGGGCTCTGGCTACACCTTC CASSGRGGSGYTF
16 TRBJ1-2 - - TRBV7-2 TGTGCCAGCAGCCCCATGATTGCGGGGGTGGGCTATGGCTACACCTTC CASSPMIAGVGYGYTF
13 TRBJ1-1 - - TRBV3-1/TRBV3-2 TGTGCCAGCAGCATAGACAGGAACACTGAAGCTTTCTTT CASSIDRNTEAFF
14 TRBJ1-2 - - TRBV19 TGTGCCAGTAGTATACAGGGTCCAGAGTATGGCTACACCTTC CASSIQGPEYGYTF
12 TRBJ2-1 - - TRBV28 TGTGCCAGCAGTTTAGCAGGGCAGGCCCAGTTCTTC CASSLAGQAQFF
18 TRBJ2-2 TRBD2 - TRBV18 TGTGCCAGCTCCCCTCGGCTAGCGGGAGAATTTAGCACCGGGGAGCTGTTTTTT CASSPRLAGEFSTGELFF